The present T cell receptor beta chain was sequenced within a study of blood T cell repertoires in COVID-19. Across the whole study: Researchers got acute and convalescent COVID-19 samples from the United States, Italy and Spain. From T cells, B-cell-depleted T cells, or PBMCs came the material, which was cDNA or gDNA.

V was clipped by 4 bases and J by 11 bases; unmatched bases: 11. This CDR3 is built from 14 residues. CDR1 is MGHRA and CDR2 is YSYEKL in the germline V gene. Per the study methods: Nucleated cell number was recorded as an estimate derived from reference gene primer amplification. The protocol was immunoSEQ multiplex PCR, while the TCRdb copy is restricted to in-frame clones and leaves out a portion. From that table come the V and J calls and clone size; the DNA was used to work out D and trimming. The data contain around 250,000 clones, roughly 85% of them singletons. Material: peripheral blood. This TCR derives from a man in his fifties or sixties with active or convalescent COVID-19. V gene TRBV4-1 combines with J gene TRBJ2-4, with TRBD1 matching 7 bases. CDR3 nucleotide sequence: TGCGCCAGCAGCCCACGGACAGGAGGAGAGGTTCAGTACTTC. Translating it yields CASSPRTGGEVQYF.